These 32 T cell receptor beta chains were sequenced from one sample in a study of cytomegalovirus exposure and HLA in healthy donors. Vbeta (60) and Jbeta (13) primers were used in the PCR. Clones were read by immunoSEQ multiplex PCR, and TCRdb kept only the in-frame ones, dropping some. In the table there are about 80,000 clones, around 82% of which are singletons. The sequencing sample was made of PBMCs. All receptors derive from a man aged 50 to 60 in good health and CMV-seronegative.

This chain connects TRBV15 to TRBJ2-1; D possibly corresponds to TRBD1 (5 bases). V was clipped by 3 bases and J by 5 bases, with 14 bases between them. From germline, CDR1 is LNHNV and CDR2 YYDKDF (reference sequence). CDR3 length equals 15 residues. The CDR3 DNA sequence: TGTGCCACCAGCAGCCCCCCCCAGGGCAACAATGAGCAGTTCTTC. Its translation is CATSSPPQGNNEQFF. Based on the CDR3 plus reference TRBV15 and TRBJ2-1, the full variable domain is DAMVIQNPRYQVTQFGKPVTLSCSQTLNHNVMYWYQQKSSQAPKLLFHYYDKDFNNEADTPDNFQSRRPNTSFCFLDIRSPGLGDTAMYLCATSSPPQGNNEQFFGPGTRLTVL.

As concerns this clone: Other DNA sequences of this sample code for an identical CDR3. This chain joins TRBV28 and TRBJ1-5; tentative D call: TRBD1 (5 bases). V lost 3 bases, J lost 3 bases, and 12 bases lay in between. Germline-derived CDR1 and CDR2 are MDHEN and SYDVKM. CDR3 length: 15 residues. The CDR3 sequence is CASSFLGDYNQPQHF. CDR3 sequence (DNA): TGTGCCAGCAGTTTTCTGGGGGACTACAATCAGCCCCAGCATTTT.

The chain employs TRBV4-1 and TRBJ2-1; weak D call: TRBD1 (5 bases). Germline loops: CDR1 MGHRA, CDR2 YSYEKL. The CDR3 extends over 14 amino acids. Trimming took off 5 bases at V and 6 bases at J, with 14 bases between the two ends. CDR3 DNA sequence: TGCGCCAGCAGCGACCGGACAAACCCCAATGAGCAGTTCTTC. The encoded protein is CASSDRTNPNEQFF.

The chain links TRBV19 to TRBJ1-1; no reliable D call. The CDR3 loop spans 18 amino acids. Looked up from germline, CDR1 is LNHDA and CDR2 is SQIVND (reference sequence). With 0 bases removed from V and 4 bases from J, the gap between germline ends came to 21 bases. The DNA for the CDR3 is TGTGCCAGTAGTATAGAAGTTAGGAGGGAGTTAAGTCGCACTGAAGCTTTCTTT. Residues: CASSIEVRRELSRTEAFF.

The chain carries TRBV15 and TRBJ1-3; D gene uncertain. V lost 5 bases to trimming and J lost 4 bases, with 18 bases between them. Germline V gene lookup returns CDR1 LNHNV and CDR2 YYDKDF (reference sequence). The CDR3 runs 16 residues. CDR3 bases: TGTGCCACCAGCGGTTTCGGGTCTACGGGGGGAAACACCATATATTTT. This sequence encodes CATSGFGSTGGNTIYF.

The chain combines TRBV10-3 with TRBJ2-6; 7 bases are shared with TRBD1. The CDR3 has 20 residues. Losses at the gene ends were 4 bases for V and 0 bases for J; bases not matched to a gene: 15. The germline V gene encodes CDR1 ENHRY and CDR2 SYGVKD. The CDR3 loop is CAISAGQVPGGLSGANVLTF. CDR3 nucleotide sequence: TGTGCCATCAGTGCGGGACAAGTTCCAGGGGGTCTCTCTGGGGCCAACGTCCTGACTTTC.

In DNA form, the CDR3 reads TGTGCCAGCAGCTTAGGGACTAGCGGAAGCACAGATACGCAGTATTTT. The encoded protein is CASSLGTSGSTDTQYF. This chain joins TRBV11-2 and TRBJ2-3; 10 bases agree with TRBD2. The CDR3 spans 16 residues. V gave up 1 base and J gave up 0 bases; unmatched junction bases: 1. CDR1 and CDR2 (germline): SGHAT, FQNNGV.

The V call is TRBV19, the J call TRBJ1-1; maybe TRBD1 (6 bases). Per the germline V gene, CDR1 is LNHDA and CDR2 is SQIVND (reference sequence). Trimming left V 4 bases short and J 2 bases short, with 14 bases between. CDR3 length: 15 amino acids. The CDR3 spells CASSNIQGRNTEAFF. In nucleotides, the CDR3 is TGTGCCAGTAGTAATATCCAGGGGAGAAACACTGAAGCTTTCTTT.

The chain uses TRBV7-3 and TRBJ1-2; 9 bases line up with TRBD1. Trimming at V came to 2 bases and at J to 7 bases, leaving 11 bases not matched to a gene. From germline, CDR1 is SGHTA and CDR2 FQGTGA. The length of the CDR3 is 16 residues. The CDR3 protein is CASSLGGPGQGGGYTF. CDR3 nucleotides: TGTGCCAGCAGCTTAGGGGGACCGGGACAGGGCGGTGGCTACACCTTC.

V gene TRBV27 combines with J gene TRBJ1-5; maybe TRBD1 (5 bases). Germline loops: CDR1 MNHEY, CDR2 SMNVEV (reference sequence). Trimming removed 6 bases from V and 3 bases from J, with 9 bases in between. CDR3 length equals 13 residues. In nucleotides, the CDR3 is TGTGCCAGCAGGGGGGGAGTCAATCAGCCCCAGCATTTT. Encoded protein: CASRGGVNQPQHF.

The chain has TRBV2 and TRBJ2-3; D might be TRBD2 (6 bases). Germline assignment: CDR1 SNHLY and CDR2 FYNNEI. The CDR3 spans 11 residues. V lost 11 bases and J 3 bases, leaving 9 bases between the germline ends. CDR3 bases: TGTGCCGGAGGACTAACAGATACGCAGTATTTT. Amino acid sequence: CAGGLTDTQYF.

The table lists this clone with a count of one. The gene calls are TRBV29-1 and TRBJ2-3, with TRBD1 matching 7 bases. The CDR3 is 14 amino acids. The germline V gene encodes CDR1 SQVTM and CDR2 ANQGSEA. Losses at the gene ends were 6 bases for V and 2 bases for J; bases not matched to a gene: 8. As DNA, the CDR3 is TGCAGCGTGAAAAGGGGGCCCGACACAGATACGCAGTATTTT. Residues: CSVKRGPDTDTQYF.

The chain employs TRBV5-1 and TRBJ2-5; 7 positions match TRBD1. Germline V gene sequence: CDR1 SGHRS, CDR2 YFSETQ. J gave up 3 bases and V 4 bases, and 6 bases lay outside the gene matches. This CDR3 spans 14 amino acids. The CDR3 loop reads CASSLTGWEETQYF. The CDR3, as DNA: TGCGCCAGCAGCCTGACAGGGTGGGAAGAGACCCAGTACTTC.

Regarding this clone: Other DNA sequences from this sample encode an identical CDR3 as well. The rearrangement links TRBV10-3 to TRBJ1-2, with TRBD1 as a possible D gene (5 bases). This CDR3 spans 10 amino acids. The V gene lost 6 bases and the J gene lost 6 bases, with 5 bases spanning the gap. Germline V gene data show CDR1 as ENHRY and CDR2 as SYGVKD. The CDR3, as DNA: TGTGCCATCAGGGACAATGGCTACACCTTC. This sequence encodes CAIRDNGYTF.

V is TRBV6-4 and J is TRBJ2-3; D unclear. Germline V lookup: CDR1 MRHNA, CDR2 SNTAGT. This CDR3 comprises 13 residues. Trimming removed 3 bases from V and 1 base from J, with 5 bases in between. CDR3 in amino acids: CASSELGTDTQYF. CDR3 in DNA: TGTGCCAGCAGTGAACTGGGCACAGATACGCAGTATTTT.

This rearrangement joins TRBV5-4 to TRBJ2-6; TRBD1 matches 8 bases. The CDR3 sequence is 18 residues long. From germline, CDR1 is SGHNT and CDR2 YYREEE (reference sequence). Trimming took 3 bases from V and 4 from J; bases not matched to a gene: 12. In DNA, the CDR3 is TGTGCCAGCAGCTCCGCGGACAGGGTAGCTCCCGGGGCCAACGTCCTGACTTTC. Encoded protein: CASSSADRVAPGANVLTF. Looking up the rest from reference TRBV5-4 and TRBJ2-6 gives the full variable domain: ETGVTQSPTHLIKTRGQQVTLRCSSQSGHNTVSWYQQALGQGPQFIFQYYREEENGRGNFPPRFSGLQFPNYSSELNVNALELDDSALYLCASSSADRVAPGANVLTFGAGSRLTVL.

This clone has just a few counts. The chain links TRBV4-1 to TRBJ1-2, with TRBD1 as a possible D gene (6 bases). The CDR3 has 14 residues. Per germline, CDR1 MGHRA and CDR2 YSYEKL. V was cut by 1 base and J by 8 bases, with 14 bases left in between. The CDR3 sequence: CASSQVSGAGGYTF. CDR3 nucleotide sequence: TGCGCCAGCAGCCAAGTATCAGGGGCCGGCGGCTACACCTTC.

The rearrangement links TRBV2 to TRBJ2-2; 7 bases agree with TRBD1. CDR1 and CDR2 from the germline V gene are SNHLY and FYNNEI. V dropped 5 bases and J dropped 5; count of bases not matched to a gene: 8. The CDR3 length is 15 residues. CDR3 region: CASSPGQWGTGELFF. CDR3 in DNA: TGTGCCAGCAGTCCGGGACAGTGGGGGACCGGGGAGCTGTTTTTT.

The genes are TRBV27 and TRBJ1-5; perhaps TRBD1 as D (5 bases). Trimming pared 4 bases from V and 4 bases from J, leaving 11 bases between. The CDR3 sequence is 14 residues long. CDR1 MNHEY and CDR2 SMNVEV come from the germline V gene (reference sequence). The CDR3 is CASSSTDSNQPQHF. DNA of the CDR3: TGTGCCAGCAGTTCGACAGACAGTAATCAGCCCCAGCATTTT.

The DNA for the CDR3 is TGTGCCGGGGGACTAGCGGGGGGCGAGCAGTACTTC. This encodes CAGGLAGGEQYF. The chain has TRBV2 and TRBJ2-7; TRBD2 matches 15 bases. This CDR3 has 12 amino acids. Germline loops: CDR1 SNHLY, CDR2 FYNNEI. The V segment lost 11 bases and the J segment 6 bases; nucleotides outside the gene matches: 2.

The chain carries TRBV4-1 and TRBJ2-3; 12 bases are shared with TRBD2. CDR3 length equals 17 residues. The V and J ends lost 0 bases and 5 bases, in that order; junction bases with no gene match: 6. In germline, CDR1 is MGHRA, CDR2 YSYEKL. The CDR3 loop reads CASSQDASGGAIDTQYF. CDR3 sequence (DNA): TGCGCCAGCAGCCAAGATGCTAGCGGGGGGGCGATAGATACGCAGTATTTT.

This clone was detected only once. The chain links TRBV30 to TRBJ2-3, with TRBD1 matching over 9 bases. The CDR3 covers 12 residues. Germline V lookup: CDR1 GTSNPN, CDR2 SVGIG (reference sequence). V shed 7 bases and J 3 bases; nucleotides not matched to a gene: 2. CDR3 sequence: CALGQGTDTQYF. CDR3 sequence (DNA): TGTGCCTTAGGACAGGGGACAGATACGCAGTATTTT.

This chain joins TRBV7-2 and TRBJ2-7, with TRBD2 matching over 14 bases. The CDR3 spans 16 residues. After removal of 0 bases from V and 5 bases from J, the junction contained 3 bases not matched to a gene. Germline CDR1 is SGHTA and CDR2 is FQGNSA. CDR3 bases: TGTGCCAGCAGCTTAGCGGGGACTAGCGGGGGCCACGAGCAGTACTTC. Its protein is CASSLAGTSGGHEQYF.

In DNA form, the CDR3 reads TGTGCCAGCAGTCTCCGCGGCGGGGGTAGCGATGAGCAGTTCTTC. This translates into CASSLRGGGSDEQFF. This chain links TRBV28 with TRBJ2-1; the match to TRBD2 covers 7 bases. Per germline, CDR1 MDHEN and CDR2 SYDVKM. This CDR3 has 15 residues. V lost 5 bases to trimming and J lost 8 bases; unmatched junction nucleotides: 12.

The chain links TRBV27 to TRBJ2-1; D is perhaps TRBD1 (5 bases). This CDR3 region has 13 residues. Trimming stripped 2 bases from V and 4 bases from J, with 6 bases between. CDR1 is MNHEY, CDR2 SMNVEV, per germline (reference sequence). For the CDR3, the DNA is TGTGCCAGCAGTTTAAGACAGTACAATGAGCAGTTCTTC. It translates to CASSLRQYNEQFF.

The chain is built from TRBV9 and TRBJ2-7, with D tentatively TRBD2 (7 bases). The CDR3 extends over 14 amino acids. Germline CDR1 is SGDLS and CDR2 is YYNGEE. The ends were cut back, 0 bases at V and 2 bases at J, with 9 bases in the middle. The CDR3 protein is CASSVAGGPYEQYF. The CDR3 DNA reads TGTGCCAGCAGCGTAGCGGGGGGCCCCTACGAGCAGTACTTC.

V is TRBV6-6 and J is TRBJ2-3; no clear D gene. Trimming took off 6 bases at V and 2 bases at J, with 6 bases between the two ends. Germline-derived CDR1 and CDR2 are MNHNY and SVGAGI (reference sequence). The CDR3 sequence is 12 residues long. The DNA for the CDR3 is TGTGCCAGCAGCACTGACACAGATACGCAGTATTTT. Its protein product is CASSTDTDTQYF.

The chain is built from TRBV10-2 and TRBJ1-5; 9 bases align to TRBD1. Trimming at V came to 3 bases and at J to 5 bases, leaving 8 bases not matched to a gene. CDR1 and CDR2 (germline): WSHSY, SAAADI. There are 16 residues in the CDR3. In DNA form, the CDR3 reads TGCGCCAGCAGTGATTCTCATACAGGGGGCGATCAGCCCCAGCATTTT. Translated, it gives CASSDSHTGGDQPQHF.

V is TRBV5-5 and J is TRBJ1-2; D is uncertain. The CDR3 is 14 residues long. Looked up from germline, CDR1 is SGHKS and CDR2 is YYEKEE (reference sequence). V was shortened by 6 bases and J by 2 bases, with 14 bases between the two germline ends. CDR3 sequence reads: CASTTYLRNYGYTF. For the CDR3, the DNA is TGTGCCAGCACCACCTACTTGCGGAACTATGGCTACACCTTC.

V and J are TRBV21-1 and TRBJ2-7; the table's D call, TRBD2, was not checked against the DNA. TRBV21-1 is flagged as a pseudogene. CDR3 length equals 13 residues. As DNA, the CDR3 is TGTGCCAGCAGACCTAGTTTTTCCTACGAGCAGTACTTC. Amino acids: CASRPSFSYEQYF.

The table lists this clone with a few counts. V and J are TRBV2 and TRBJ2-2, with 7 nucleotides matching TRBD2. Germline loops: CDR1 SNHLY, CDR2 FYNNEI. The CDR3 loop spans 16 amino acids. The V gene end was trimmed by 7 bases and the J gene end by 2 bases; junction bases not matched to a gene: 10. The CDR3 DNA follows: TGTGCCAGCAAACGGGAAGCGGGGCTAAACACCGGGGAGCTGTTTTTT. This translates into CASKREAGLNTGELFF. Filled out from reference TRBV2 and TRBJ2-2, the complete variable domain reads EPEVTQTPSHQVTQMGQEVILRCVPISNHLYFYWYRQILGQKVEFLVSFYNNEISEKSEIFDDQFSVERPDGSNFTLKIRSTKLEDSAMYFCASKREAGLNTGELFFGEGSRLTVL.

This rearrangement joins TRBV9 to TRBJ1-1, with unresolved D. Per germline, CDR1 SGDLS and CDR2 YYNGEE. This CDR3 has 14 amino acids. The V and J ends lost 0 bases and 0 bases respectively, with 6 bases between them. The CDR3 loop reads CASSVDGVNTEAFF. The CDR3 DNA is TGTGCCAGCAGCGTAGACGGGGTGAACACTGAAGCTTTCTTT.